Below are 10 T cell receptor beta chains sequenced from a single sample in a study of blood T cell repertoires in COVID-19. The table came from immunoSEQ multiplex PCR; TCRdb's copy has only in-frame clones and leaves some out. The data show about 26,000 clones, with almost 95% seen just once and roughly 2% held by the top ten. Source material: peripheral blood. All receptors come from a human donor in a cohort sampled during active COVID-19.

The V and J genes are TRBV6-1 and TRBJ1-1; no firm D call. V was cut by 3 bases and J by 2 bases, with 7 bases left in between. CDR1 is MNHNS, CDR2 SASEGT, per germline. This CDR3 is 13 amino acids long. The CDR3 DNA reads TGTGCCAGCAGTGAGTCCGTCAACACTGAAGCTTTCTTT. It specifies CASSESVNTEAFF.

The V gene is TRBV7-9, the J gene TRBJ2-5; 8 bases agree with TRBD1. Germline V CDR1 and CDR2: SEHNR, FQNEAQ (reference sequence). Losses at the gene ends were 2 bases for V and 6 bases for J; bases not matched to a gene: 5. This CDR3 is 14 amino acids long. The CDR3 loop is CASSLQGALKTQYF. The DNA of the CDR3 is TGTGCCAGCAGCTTACAGGGGGCTTTAAAGACCCAGTACTTC.

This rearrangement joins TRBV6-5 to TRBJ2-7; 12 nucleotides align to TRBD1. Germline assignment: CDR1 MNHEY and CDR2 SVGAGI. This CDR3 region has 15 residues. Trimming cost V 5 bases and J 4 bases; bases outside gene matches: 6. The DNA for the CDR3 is TGTGCCAGCAGTCCGGGACAGGGGGCTCGATACGAGCAGTACTTC. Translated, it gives CASSPGQGARYEQYF.

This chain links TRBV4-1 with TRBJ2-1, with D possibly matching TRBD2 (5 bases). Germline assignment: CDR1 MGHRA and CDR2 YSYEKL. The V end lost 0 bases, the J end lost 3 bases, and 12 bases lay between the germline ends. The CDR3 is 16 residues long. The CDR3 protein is CASSQDGSGFYNEQFF. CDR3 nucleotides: TGCGCCAGCAGCCAAGACGGGTCGGGGTTCTACAATGAGCAGTTCTTC.

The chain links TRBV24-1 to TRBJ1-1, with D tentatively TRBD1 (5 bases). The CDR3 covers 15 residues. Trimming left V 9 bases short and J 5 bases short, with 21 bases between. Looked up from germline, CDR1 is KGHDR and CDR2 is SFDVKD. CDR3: CATPMIRDLETEAFF. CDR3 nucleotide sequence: TGTGCCACCCCGATGATCAGGGACTTGGAGACTGAAGCTTTCTTT.

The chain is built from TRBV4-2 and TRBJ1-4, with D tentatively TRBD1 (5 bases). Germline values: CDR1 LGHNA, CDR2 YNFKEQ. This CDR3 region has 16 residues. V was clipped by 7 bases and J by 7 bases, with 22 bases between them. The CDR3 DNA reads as TGTGCCAGCACCATGGGGGTTGGGGGAGGGAGTGAAAAACTGTTTTTT. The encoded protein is CASTMGVGGGSEKLFF.

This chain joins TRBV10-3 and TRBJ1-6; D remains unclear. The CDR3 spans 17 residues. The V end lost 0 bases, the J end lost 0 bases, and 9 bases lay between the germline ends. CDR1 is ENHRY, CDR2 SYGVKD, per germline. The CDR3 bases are TGTGCCATCAGTGAGTCTTGGAGGAGCTCCTATAATTCACCCCTCCACTTT. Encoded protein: CAISESWRSSYNSPLHF.

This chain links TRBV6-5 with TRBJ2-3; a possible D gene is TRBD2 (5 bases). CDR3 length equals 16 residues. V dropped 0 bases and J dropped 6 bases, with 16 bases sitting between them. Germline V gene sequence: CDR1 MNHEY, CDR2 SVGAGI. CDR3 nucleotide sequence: TGTGCCAGCAGTTACTCCCGAGGGCTGGGAATGGATACGCAGTATTTT. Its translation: CASSYSRGLGMDTQYF.

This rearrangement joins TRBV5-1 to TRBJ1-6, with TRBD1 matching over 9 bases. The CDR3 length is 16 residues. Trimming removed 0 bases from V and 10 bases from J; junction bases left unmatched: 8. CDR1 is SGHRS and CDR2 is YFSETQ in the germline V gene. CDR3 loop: CASSLAGTGSESPLHF. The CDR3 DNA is TGCGCCAGCAGCTTGGCCGGGACAGGGTCCGAGTCACCCCTCCACTTT.

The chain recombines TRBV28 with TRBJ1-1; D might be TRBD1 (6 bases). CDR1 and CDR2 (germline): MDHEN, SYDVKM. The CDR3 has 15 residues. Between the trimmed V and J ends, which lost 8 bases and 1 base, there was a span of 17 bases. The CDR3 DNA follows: TGTGCCAGCGGGATTCCGACAGGTGGGAACACTGAAGCTTTCTTT. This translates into CASGIPTGGNTEAFF. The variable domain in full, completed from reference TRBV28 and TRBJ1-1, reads DVKVTQSSRYLVKRTGEKVFLECVQDMDHENMFWYRQDPGLGLRLIYFSYDVKMKEKGDIPEGYSVSREKKERFSLILESASTNQTSMYLCASGIPTGGNTEAFFGQGTRLTVV.